The rows below give T cell receptor beta chains drawn from one sample of a study of tumor-infiltrating lymphocytes in oesophageal squamous cell carcinoma. Via MiXCR, TCRdb re-called the PCR reads, giving one row per CDR3 protein. The table lists 15,000 to 20,000 distinct CDR3 sequences, roughly 43% of them singletons. The sample was normal esophageal tissue next to the tumor. These receptors were obtained from a male donor with esophageal squamous cell carcinoma. Both conserved end residues are part of each CDR3. A D gene is named only where the DNA matches it firmly. Expanded clones are given a class, and other clones once, few, many or no size at all.

J gene,V gene,clone size,D gene,CDR3 protein,CDR3 DNA
TRBJ1-6,TRBV5-1,once,TRBD1,CASRNTGDNSPLHF,TGCGCCAGCAGAAATACAGGGGATAATTCACCCCTCCACTTT
TRBJ2-1,TRBV12-3/TRBV12-4,medium-sized,TRBD2,CASSLSGTYEQFF,TGTGCCAGCAGTTTAAGCGGGACCTATGAGCAGTTCTTC
TRBJ2-1,TRBV28,-,TRBD1,CASSSSSGGFYNEQFF,TGTGCCAGCAGTTCCTCTTCAGGGGGCTTCTACAATGAGCAGTTCTTC
TRBJ2-1,TRBV7-6,-,-,CASSPTGTGEQFF,TGTGCCAGCAGCCCAACCGGGACTGGGGAGCAGTTCTTC
TRBJ2-1,TRBV4-1,few,-,CASSQGPDISSYNEQFF,TGCGCCAGCAGCCAAGGCCCCGATATTAGCTCCTACAATGAGCAGTTCTTC
TRBJ2-3,TRBV10-3,-,TRBD2,CAFGLADTDTQYF,TGTGCCTTCGGACTAGCGGACACAGATACGCAGTATTTT
TRBJ2-1,TRBV6-6,-,TRBD1,CASKIRDRAYF,TGTGCCAGCAAAATCCGGGACAGGGCATACTTC
TRBJ2-1,TRBV27,many,TRBD2,CASHRTSGRNEQFF,TGTGCCAGCCACCGGACTAGCGGGAGGAATGAGCAGTTCTTC
TRBJ2-7,TRBV20-1,many,-,CSARASPSYEQYF,TGCAGTGCTAGAGCCTCCCCTAGCTACGAGCAGTACTTC
TRBJ2-2,TRBV10-3,many,TRBD2,CALRRAGGGNTGELFF,TGTGCCTTAAGAAGAGCGGGAGGGGGCAACACCGGGGAGCTGTTTTTT
TRBJ2-7,TRBV2,many,-,CASSLTGLPYEQYF,TGTGCCAGCAGTCTAACAGGGTTACCCTACGAGCAGTACTTC
TRBJ1-2,TRBV6-1,many,-,CASRDSGASVYGYTF,TGTGCCAGCAGGGATTCAGGGGCTAGTGTCTATGGCTACACCTTC
TRBJ2-1,TRBV12-3/TRBV12-4,-,-,CASSRGSEQFF,TGTGCCAGCAGTCGCGGATCTGAGCAGTTCTTC
TRBJ2-1,TRBV27,many,TRBD2,CASTSTSGRNEQFF,TGTGCCAGCACGTCGACTAGCGGGAGAAATGAGCAGTTCTTC
TRBJ2-2,TRBV6-2/TRBV6-3,-,-,CASSGPRGASGELFF,TGTGCCAGCAGTGGGCCGAGAGGGGCCAGCGGGGAGCTGTTTTTT
TRBJ2-1,TRBV7-6,-,-,CASSLPYNEQFF,TGTGCCAGCAGCTTACCGTACAATGAGCAGTTCTTC
TRBJ1-6,TRBV11-2,many,-,CASSLGLGDPFNSPLHF,TGTGCCAGCAGCTTAGGTTTGGGGGATCCCTTTAATTCACCCCTCCACTTT
TRBJ2-7,TRBV10-3,many,TRBD2,CAISESLGLADDEQYF,TGTGCCATCAGTGAGTCGCTAGGACTAGCGGATGATGAGCAGTACTTC
TRBJ2-7,TRBV7-3,-,TRBD1,CASSLSGTGGSEQYF,TGTGCCAGCAGCTTATCCGGGACAGGGGGCTCCGAGCAGTACTTC
TRBJ2-4,TRBV5-1,-,-,CASSLGRVGIAKNIQYF,TGCGCCAGCAGCTTGGGCCGTGTAGGGATAGCCAAAAACATTCAGTACTTC
TRBJ2-5,TRBV7-2,-,-,CASSLGLGTTGEQYF,TGTGCCAGCAGCTTAGGCCTGGGGACCACGGGGGAGCAGTACTTC
TRBJ1-4,TRBV6-6,many,-,CASSYRGGPNEKLFF,TGTGCCAGCAGTTACAGGGGAGGACCTAATGAAAAACTGTTTTTT
TRBJ1-4,TRBV2,-,-,CASSDSRQSGDRGKRLFF,TGTGCCAGCAGTGATAGTAGGCAATCGGGGGACCGGGGGAAAAGATTGTTTTTT
TRBJ2-1,TRBV5-4,medium-sized,TRBD1,CASSLAGQVYNEQFF,TGCGCCAGCAGCTTGGCCGGACAGGTTTACAATGAGCAGTTCTTC
TRBJ2-1,TRBV4-2,-,-,CASSPDPRPPYNEQFF,TGTGCCAGCAGCCCGGACCCGAGACCCCCCTACAATGAGCAGTTCTTC
TRBJ1-4,TRBV28,-,-,CASSLTVGKLFF,TGTGCCAGCAGTTTAACGGTTGGAAAACTGTTTTTT
TRBJ2-7,TRBV28,-,-,CASLDPGYGANTYEQYF,TGTGCCAGCCTTGACCCGGGCTACGGGGCCAATACCTACGAGCAGTACTTC
TRBJ2-3,TRBV7-8,hyperexpanded,-,CASSSRAFARSTDTQYF,TGTGCCAGCAGCTCCCGGGCATTCGCGCGGTCCACAGATACGCAGTATTTT
TRBJ1-2,TRBV7-9,-,-,CASSLLGTNYGYTF,TGTGCCAGCAGCTTACTAGGGACTAACTATGGCTACACCTTC
TRBJ2-1,TRBV4-1,few,TRBD2,CASSPGTSLDNEQFF,TGCGCCAGCAGCCCCGGGACTAGCCTTGACAATGAGCAGTTCTTC
TRBJ2-1,TRBV7-2,few,TRBD2,CASSSRGPSGVNEQFF,TGTGCCAGCAGCTCCAGGGGTCCTAGCGGGGTTAATGAGCAGTTCTTC
TRBJ2-7,TRBV28,-,-,CASSGYYEQYF,TGTGCCAGCAGTGGGTACTACGAGCAGTACTTC
TRBJ2-6,TRBV6-5,-,-,CASSAESSGANVLTF,TGTGCCAGCAGTGCAGAGAGCTCTGGGGCCAACGTCCTGACTTTC